Described below is a single TCR beta chain sequence and its context. Per the germline V gene, CDR1 is PRHDT and CDR2 is FYEKMQ (reference sequence). This CDR3 has 16 amino acids. After removal of 4 bases from V and 3 bases from J, the junction contained 5 bases not matched to a gene. One entry per CDR3 protein results from TCRdb running MiXCR on the RT-PCR reads. Of 550,000 to 750,000 distinct CDR3 sequences detected, approximately 14% appear once; the ten largest clones hold about 3.6%. Input material: memory CD4+ T cells from blood. The chain employs TRBV13 and TRBJ2-1, with 11 bases matching TRBD1. The sequence was obtained from a female donor in good health, serving as a healthy control. CDR3 region: CASSSLGTGGYNEQFF. CDR3 in DNA: TGTGCCAGCAGCTCATTGGGGACAGGGGGCTACAATGAGCAGTTCTTC.